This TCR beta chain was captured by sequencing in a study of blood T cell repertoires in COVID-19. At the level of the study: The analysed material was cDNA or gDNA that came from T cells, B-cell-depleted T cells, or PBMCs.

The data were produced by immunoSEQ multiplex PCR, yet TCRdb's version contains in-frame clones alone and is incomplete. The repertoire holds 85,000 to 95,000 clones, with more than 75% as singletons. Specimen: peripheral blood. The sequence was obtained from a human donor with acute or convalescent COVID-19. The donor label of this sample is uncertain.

The DNA for the CDR3 is TGTGCCAGCAGCCCGAATACCGGGACAGGAGTTTATGGCTACACCTTC. As protein: CASSPNTGTGVYGYTF. The rearrangement links TRBV5-6 to TRBJ1-2; TRBD1 matches at 8 bases. This CDR3 has 16 amino acids. The V gene's germline CDR1 is SGHDT and CDR2 YYEEEE. The junction had 13 bases not matched to a gene; V was cut back by 4 bases and J by 5 bases.